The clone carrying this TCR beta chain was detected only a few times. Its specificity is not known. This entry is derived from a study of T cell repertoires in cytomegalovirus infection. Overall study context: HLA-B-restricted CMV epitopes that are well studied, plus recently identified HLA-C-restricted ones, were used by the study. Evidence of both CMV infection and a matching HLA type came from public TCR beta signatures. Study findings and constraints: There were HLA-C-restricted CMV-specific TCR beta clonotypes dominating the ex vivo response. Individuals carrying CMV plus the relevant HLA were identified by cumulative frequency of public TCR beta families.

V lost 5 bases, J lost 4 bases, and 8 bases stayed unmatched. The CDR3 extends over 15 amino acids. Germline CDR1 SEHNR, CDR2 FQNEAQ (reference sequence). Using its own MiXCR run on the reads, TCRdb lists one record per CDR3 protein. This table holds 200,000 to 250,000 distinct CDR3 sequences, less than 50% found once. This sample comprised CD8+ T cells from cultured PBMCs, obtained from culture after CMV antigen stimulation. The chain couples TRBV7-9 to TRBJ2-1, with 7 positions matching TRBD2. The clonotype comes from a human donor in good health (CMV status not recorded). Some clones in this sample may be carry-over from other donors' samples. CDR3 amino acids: CASSLQVGGYNEQFF. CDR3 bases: TGTGCCAGCAGCCTCCAGGTGGGAGGGTACAATGAGCAGTTCTTC.